The entry below gives a single T cell receptor beta chain sequence along with its context. The antigen remains unidentified. The sample originates from a study of human T cells and chemical hapten exposure. Whole-study results and caveats: There was no change with DPC sensitization in TCRs above 1 in 1000 frequency.

Each CDR3 protein is one row after TCRdb ran MiXCR on the RACE reads. The data show 90,000 or so distinct CDR3 sequences, 6.5% to 10% seen once. As to time point: pre-sensitization, week 0. The treatment was: therapeutic diphenylcyclopropenone sensitization with weekly scalp DPC. The length of the CDR3 is 14 residues. The ends were cut back, 5 bases at V and 4 bases at J, with 11 bases in the middle. Germline CDR1 SGHTA, CDR2 FQGNSA. The source is a man aged 35-49 years with alopecia areata. Some clones in this sample may be carry-over from other donors' samples. The rearrangement links TRBV7-2 to TRBJ2-2; D unresolved. The sample here was whole blood, taken in connection with sensitization to the hapten diphenylcyclopropenone (DPC). This chain's CDR3 is CASSPQTSTGELFF. CDR3 coding DNA: TGTGCCAGCAGCCCACAGACTTCCACCGGGGAGCTGTTTTTT.